Listed below are T cell receptor beta chains from one sample, sequenced in a study of cytomegalovirus exposure and HLA in healthy donors. Assay used: immunoSEQ multiplex PCR; TCRdb lists only in-frame clones, some missing. The sample shows about 160,000 clones, approximately 74% of them seen only once. Sequencing was carried out using PBMCs. These receptors were obtained from a woman in her 30s in good health and CMV-seronegative. Each CDR3 is given with its conserved first and last residue. D genes are given only for firm matches. A row's size may be missing; if present it is once, few, many or a size class.

D	V	size	CDR3
TRBD2	TRBV5-5	.	CASSSSGGPYEQYF
.	TRBV29-1	.	CSVRDYGDSPLHF
.	TRBV7-9	few	CASSLQGEKLFF
TRBD1	TRBV7-2	few	CASSLETGTTTEQFF
TRBD2	TRBV27	.	CASSFSDTGREQYF
TRBD2	TRBV4-1	.	CASSQGLAGTFEQYF
TRBD2	TRBV7-2	.	CAILRDYNTGELFF
TRBD1	TRBV6-6	.	CASIDRGGNQPQHF
.	TRBV7-9	.	CASSLAGGPPEQYF
.	TRBV4-3	.	CASSQGLPGVYEQYF